This T cell receptor beta chain came from a study of early T cells in non-severe SARS-CoV-2 infection. Study findings and constraints: Sequences matched to VDJdb favored anti-spike CD8 responses, while private and CD4 specificities were missed.

A few counts support this clonotype. Antigen unknown. cDNA molecules, individually, were tagged with unique molecular identifiers. TCRdb analysed the 5' RACE reads with MiXCR anew, one entry per CDR3 protein. The data show about 64,000 distinct CDR3 sequences, with 4.9% seen just once and 4% to 5% held by the top ten. The length of the CDR3 is 15 residues. Germline CDR1 reads LGHNT; CDR2 reads FRNRAP. V shed 2 bases and J shed 0 bases, with 10 bases lying between them. The V gene is TRBV12-5, the J gene TRBJ1-1; D is ambiguous. This sequence originates from an adult who was a healthcare worker with PCR-confirmed SARS-CoV-2 infection or an uninfected control (not recorded which). The material sequenced was whole blood. The CDR3 spells CASGLRGLMNTEAFF. In DNA form, the CDR3 reads TGTGCTAGTGGTTTGAGAGGACTCATGAACACTGAAGCTTTCTTT.